One and the same sample provided the 23 T cell receptor beta chains below, sequenced in a study of control samples from healthy donors and cancer patients. The assay was immunoSEQ multiplex PCR, and TCRdb's table has in-frame clones only and misses some. Of roughly 130,000 clones in the sample, more than 85% were seen once. The source material was PBMCs. These receptors all come from a man over 45 with head and neck cancer.

This clone was observed once. V usage is TRBV19 and J usage is TRBJ1-2; 7 nucleotides line up with TRBD1. With 3 bases clipped from V and 4 bases from J, the junction kept 5 bases outside the gene matches. Germline V gives CDR1 LNHDA, CDR2 SQIVND (reference sequence). The length of the CDR3 is 14 residues. This chain's CDR3 is CASSIRTGSYGYTF. CDR3 nucleotide sequence: TGTGCCAGTAGTATCCGGACAGGTTCCTATGGCTACACCTTC.

This clone was counted a single time. The chain is built from TRBV7-3 and TRBJ2-1; tentatively, D is TRBD2 (6 bases). The V and J ends lost 4 bases and 6 bases respectively, with 13 bases between them. Germline-derived CDR1 and CDR2 are SGHTA and FQGTGA. The CDR3 loop spans 14 amino acids. The CDR3 DNA reads TGTGCCAGCAGCTCTTCTCGGGGGAGCAATGAGCAGTTCTTC. Encoded protein: CASSSSRGSNEQFF.

The chain combines TRBV7-3 with TRBJ2-3; TRBD2 aligns across 8 bases. Trimming cost V 6 bases and J 2 bases; bases outside gene matches: 4. CDR1 SGHTA and CDR2 FQGTGA come from the germline V gene. The CDR3 consists of 14 residues. The CDR3 coding sequence is TGTGCCAGCAGGGCGGGAGGCCCCACAGATACGCAGTATTTT. This codes for CASRAGGPTDTQYF.

This rearrangement joins TRBV4-1 to TRBJ2-7; possible D gene TRBD2, 5 bases. V shed 0 bases and J shed 2 bases, with 8 bases lying between them. CDR1 and CDR2 (germline): MGHRA, YSYEKL. The CDR3 loop spans 14 amino acids. This CDR3 reads CASSQDQTTYEQYF. The CDR3 DNA is TGCGCCAGCAGCCAAGACCAGACTACCTACGAGCAGTACTTC.

The rearrangement links TRBV5-8 to TRBJ2-1; D is ambiguous. Germline CDR1 reads SGHTS; CDR2 reads YDEGEE. V was clipped by 4 bases and J by 8 bases, with 19 bases between them. The CDR3 consists of 15 residues. DNA of the CDR3: TGTGCCAGCAGCCCCTTTGTCAATTCCGGGCATGAGCAGTTCTTC. The encoded protein is CASSPFVNSGHEQFF. The full variable domain, with the rest looked up from reference TRBV5-8 and TRBJ2-1, is EAGVTQSPTHLIKTRGQQATLRCSPISGHTSVYWYQQALGLGLQFLLWYDEGEERNRGNFPPRFSGRQFPNYSSELNVNALELEDSALYLCASSPFVNSGHEQFFGPGTRLTVL.

The V gene is TRBV28, the J gene TRBJ2-3; tentative D call: TRBD2 (5 bases). CDR1 MDHEN and CDR2 SYDVKM come from the germline V gene. V lost 7 bases and J lost 8, with 19 bases in between. This CDR3 spans 14 amino acids. CDR3 nucleotides: TGTGCCAGCAAGGGAGTAACCGTAGCGTTTACGCAGTATTTT. It encodes CASKGVTVAFTQYF. The full variable domain, with the rest looked up from reference TRBV28 and TRBJ2-3, is DVKVTQSSRYLVKRTGEKVFLECVQDMDHENMFWYRQDPGLGLRLIYFSYDVKMKEKGDIPEGYSVSREKKERFSLILESASTNQTSMYLCASKGVTVAFTQYFGPGTRLTVL.

This clone appeared a single time. The V call is TRBV5-1, the J call TRBJ2-7, with D possibly TRBD1 on 6 matching bases. The V gene's germline CDR1 is SGHRS and CDR2 YFSETQ. CDR3 size: 15 residues. The V end was cut by 4 bases, the J end by 2 bases, with 16 bases between. The CDR3 DNA sequence: TGCGCCAGCAGCCTGGCCCCGGACAGAACCTACGAGCAGTACTTC. Translated, it gives CASSLAPDRTYEQYF. The complete variable domain, with remaining parts taken from reference TRBV5-1 and TRBJ2-7, reads KAGVTQTPRYLIKTRGQQVTLSCSPISGHRSVSWYQQTPGQGLQFLFEYFSETQRNKGNFPGRFSGRQFSNSRSEMNVSTLELGDSALYLCASSLAPDRTYEQYFGPGTRLTVT.

V is TRBV7-2 and J is TRBJ2-3; D possibly corresponds to TRBD1 (5 bases). The CDR3 has 15 residues. The V gene lost 0 bases and the J gene lost 5 bases, with 12 bases spanning the gap. Germline V gives CDR1 SGHTA, CDR2 FQGNSA. The CDR3 coding sequence is TGTGCCAGCAGCTTAGCTGTCCCTCAGGGAGATACGCAGTATTTT. It yields the protein CASSLAVPQGDTQYF.

V and J are TRBV16 and TRBJ2-1; 15 positions agree with TRBD2. Trimming cost V 2 bases and J 7 bases; bases outside gene matches: 15. This CDR3 has 20 residues. Germline loops: CDR1 KGHSY, CDR2 FQNENV. This chain's CDR3 is CASSQPGLAGGPGGPNEQFF. The CDR3 DNA sequence: TGTGCCAGCAGCCAACCAGGACTAGCGGGGGGGCCGGGTGGCCCAAATGAGCAGTTCTTC.

The J gene is TRBJ1-2, the V gene TRBV5-4; the D is unclear. The CDR3 is 14 amino acids. Germline lookup yields CDR1 SGHNT and CDR2 YYREEE (reference sequence). Trimming left V 4 bases short and J 2 bases short, with 12 bases between. CDR3 sequence (DNA): TGTGCCAGCAGCCTCCGACGGGGAAACTATGGCTACACCTTC. It encodes CASSLRRGNYGYTF.

The chain recombines TRBV6-5 with TRBJ2-7, with D possibly being TRBD1 (6 bases). The CDR3 totals 13 residues. V lost 7 bases and J lost 2, with 12 bases in between. The V gene's germline CDR1 is MNHEY and CDR2 SVGAGI. CDR3 sequence (DNA): TGTGCCAGCAATTCACAGGGAACCTACGAGCAGTACTTC. Translating gives CASNSQGTYEQYF.

In this sample, this clone turned up once. The chain recombines TRBV18 with TRBJ2-5; possibly TRBD2 for D (5 bases). From germline, CDR1 is KGHSH and CDR2 LQKENI. Trimming stripped 0 bases from V and 3 bases from J, with 5 bases between. The CDR3 runs 13 residues. This CDR3 is CASSPPGEETQYF. In DNA form, the CDR3 reads TGTGCCAGCTCACCACCCGGGGAAGAGACCCAGTACTTC. The variable domain in full, with the rest retrieved from reference TRBV18 and TRBJ2-5, is NAGVMQNPRHLVRRRGQEARLRCSPMKGHSHVYWYRQLPEEGLKFMVYLQKENIIDESGMPKERFSAEFPKEGPSILRIQQVVRGDSAAYFCASSPPGEETQYFGPGTRLLVL.

The genes are TRBV6-5 and TRBJ1-2; D call uncertain. The CDR3 totals 12 residues. CDR1 is MNHEY and CDR2 is SVGAGI in the germline V gene. Trimming cost V 4 bases and J 5 bases, with 8 bases left between them. CDR3 DNA: TGTGCCAGCAGTTTCCTTCTATATGGCTACACCTTC. Its protein product is CASSFLLYGYTF.

The genes are TRBV27 and TRBJ2-1; 9 nucleotides agree with TRBD2. Germline V gene data show CDR1 as MNHEY and CDR2 as SMNVEV (reference sequence). The CDR3 totals 15 residues. Losses at the gene ends were 4 bases for V and 3 bases for J; bases not matched to a gene: 4. The CDR3 here is CASSSLAGLYNEQFF. The CDR3 nucleotides read TGTGCCAGCAGTTCCCTAGCGGGGCTCTACAATGAGCAGTTCTTC.

The CDR3 bases are TGTGCCAGCAGAAGACAGAACTATGGCTACACCTTC. It codes for CASRRQNYGYTF. The chain recombines TRBV2 with TRBJ1-2, with D possibly TRBD1 on 5 matching bases. The CDR3 is 12 residues long. V lost 6 bases and J 2 bases, leaving 7 bases between the germline ends. Germline V gene lookup returns CDR1 SNHLY and CDR2 FYNNEI.

The V call is TRBV18, the J call TRBJ1-1; 8 nucleotides agree with TRBD1. The CDR3 sequence is 15 residues long. V shed 5 bases and J 5 bases; nucleotides not matched to a gene: 10. Germline V gene data show CDR1 as KGHSH and CDR2 as LQKENI. CDR3 loop: CASSAFTGGRTEAFF. DNA for the CDR3: TGTGCCAGCTCAGCCTTTACAGGGGGACGTACTGAAGCTTTCTTT.

With respect to this clone: A junction boundary mismatches the germline segment, possibly from a read error. The chain uses TRBV5-1 and TRBJ2-1, with a possible D match to TRBD1 (5 bases). CDR1 is SGHRS, CDR2 YFSETQ, per germline. This CDR3 has 13 residues. Here the CDR3 DNA reads TGCGCCAGCAGCCTCGGACACTACAATGGGCAGTTCTTC. Residues: CASSLGHYNGQFF.

This chain uses TRBV9 with TRBJ1-4; TRBD1 is a possible D gene (5 bases). CDR1 and CDR2 from the germline V gene are SGDLS and YYNGEE. V was cut by 0 bases and J by 8 bases, with 8 bases left in between. The CDR3 has 13 amino acids. This CDR3 is CASSVGNREKLFF. CDR3 coding DNA: TGTGCCAGCAGCGTAGGGAACAGGGAAAAACTGTTTTTT.

The rearrangement links TRBV3-1 (or the pseudogene TRBV3-2) to TRBJ2-7; D is possibly TRBD2 (6 bases). Trimming shortened V by 3 bases and J by 3 bases, and 18 bases separated the two germline ends. CDR3 length equals 16 residues. Germline assignment: CDR1 LGHDT and CDR2 YNNKEL (reference sequence). The CDR3 nucleotides read TGTGCCAGCAGCCAGATCGGCTGGCGGGGCCGCTACGAGCAGTACTTC. It translates to CASSQIGWRGRYEQYF.

This chain connects TRBV11-2 to TRBJ2-3; 16 nucleotides match TRBD2. With 5 bases clipped from V and 6 bases from J, the junction kept 5 bases outside the gene matches. CDR1 is SGHAT, CDR2 FQNNGV, per germline. The CDR3 totals 16 residues. The CDR3 is CASSAGTSGGADTQYF. In nucleotides, the CDR3 is TGTGCCAGCAGCGCCGGGACTAGCGGGGGGGCGGATACGCAGTATTTT.

This clone has only one observation. This chain joins TRBV27 and TRBJ2-3; D may correspond to TRBD1 or TRBD2 (5 bases each). Looked up from germline, CDR1 is MNHEY and CDR2 is SMNVEV (reference sequence). Trimming shortened V by 0 bases and J by 2 bases, and 15 bases separated the two germline ends. The CDR3 is 17 amino acids. CDR3 bases: TGTGCCAGCAGTTTATCGATACGGGACGGTAACACAGATACGCAGTATTTT. As protein: CASSLSIRDGNTDTQYF.

V is TRBV5-1 and J is TRBJ2-7; 8 nucleotides align to TRBD2. Unmatched junction bases numbered 9, after V lost 7 bases and J lost 3 bases. Germline CDR1 SGHRS, CDR2 YFSETQ. There are 14 residues in the CDR3. CDR3 sequence: CASQLDGRGYEQYF. The CDR3 bases are TGCGCCAGCCAACTGGACGGGAGGGGCTACGAGCAGTACTTC.

The chain has TRBV18 and TRBJ1-4; no reliable D call. Germline CDR1 KGHSH, CDR2 LQKENI. V lost 5 bases and J 7 bases, leaving 14 bases between the germline ends. The CDR3 runs to 14 residues. CDR3 sequence: CASSKDQLSEKLFF. The CDR3 nucleotides are TGTGCCAGCTCAAAGGATCAACTAAGTGAAAAACTGTTTTTT.